Each of the 22 T cell receptor beta chains below was sequenced from the same sample in a study of blood T cell repertoires in COVID-19. Libraries were prepared by immunoSEQ multiplex PCR; TCRdb keeps only in-frame clonotypes and omits some of them. The sample has 130,000 to 150,000 clones; over 75% are singletons. Sequences were obtained from peripheral blood. The source is a man between 65 and 80 years old with acute or convalescent COVID-19.

The chain uses TRBV5-4 and TRBJ2-3; D unresolved. Germline loops: CDR1 SGHNT, CDR2 YYREEE (reference sequence). Trimming pared 5 bases from V and 4 bases from J, leaving 8 bases between. This CDR3 comprises 12 residues. Here the CDR3 reads CASSQYSDTQYF. The CDR3 DNA is TGTGCCAGCAGTCAATACTCAGATACGCAGTATTTT.

This chain links TRBV4-1 with TRBJ2-1; TRBD2 agrees at 10 bases. J lost 6 bases, V lost 0 bases, and 5 bases had no gene match. Per the germline V gene, CDR1 is MGHRA and CDR2 is YSYEKL. CDR3 size: 16 residues. DNA of the CDR3: TGCGCCAGCAGCCAAGATCCGAGCGGGGGGGCCAATGAGCAGTTCTTC. This translates into CASSQDPSGGANEQFF.

The chain combines TRBV19 with TRBJ2-3; TRBD2 aligns across 15 bases. Germline CDR1 and CDR2: LNHDA and SQIVND (reference sequence). Unmatched junction bases numbered 10, after V lost 7 bases and J lost 5 bases. The CDR3 has 17 residues. CDR3 in DNA: TGTGCCAGTATGGCCGGACTAGCGGGGGGGCTAGGAGATACGCAGTATTTT. The encoded protein is CASMAGLAGGLGDTQYF.

The chain carries TRBV3-1 (or the pseudogene TRBV3-2) and TRBJ2-1, with 12 bases aligning to TRBD2. From germline, CDR1 is LGHDT and CDR2 YNNKEL (reference sequence). Trimming at V came to 2 bases and at J to 5 bases, leaving 7 bases not matched to a gene. The CDR3 is 17 residues long. The CDR3 region is CASSQKAASGRDNEQFF. The DNA for the CDR3 is TGTGCCAGCAGCCAAAAAGCGGCTAGCGGGAGGGACAATGAGCAGTTCTTC.

DNA for the CDR3: TGTGCCAGCAGCTTACTTGCGGGGGAAGACAATGAGCAGTTCTTC. It codes for CASSLLAGEDNEQFF. The V and J genes are TRBV7-9 and TRBJ2-1; 7 bases align to TRBD2. Germline loops: CDR1 SEHNR, CDR2 FQNEAQ (reference sequence). The CDR3 is 15 amino acids. Trimming removed 2 bases from V and 5 bases from J; junction bases left unmatched: 6.

V and J are TRBV27 and TRBJ2-7; 7 nucleotides match TRBD1. V shed 5 bases, J shed 1 base, and the junction held 2 bases outside the gene matches. CDR1 is MNHEY and CDR2 is SMNVEV in the germline V gene (reference sequence). The CDR3 has 13 residues. The CDR3 protein is CASSMDRSYEQYF. CDR3 nucleotide sequence: TGTGCCAGCAGTATGGACAGGTCCTACGAGCAGTACTTC.

The rearrangement uses TRBV27 and TRBJ1-1; the D is unclear. The CDR3 runs 13 residues. Looked up from germline, CDR1 is MNHEY and CDR2 is SMNVEV (reference sequence). Trimming removed 4 bases at V and 2 bases at J, with 8 bases between. The CDR3 coding sequence is TGTGCCAGCAGTTCCACAAGAAACACTGAAGCTTTCTTT. As protein: CASSSTRNTEAFF.

The chain uses TRBV19 and TRBJ2-3, with D uncertain. Germline loops: CDR1 LNHDA, CDR2 SQIVND (reference sequence). V lost 5 bases to trimming and J lost 5 bases, with 8 bases between them. This CDR3 comprises 12 residues. The CDR3 sequence is CASSSPGDTQYF. The CDR3 DNA reads as TGTGCCAGTAGTTCCCCCGGAGATACGCAGTATTTT. The full variable domain, with the rest looked up from reference TRBV19 and TRBJ2-3, is DGGITQSPKYLFRKEGQNVTLSCEQNLNHDAMYWYRQDPGQGLRLIYYSQIVNDFQKGDIAEGYSVSREKKESFPLTVTSAQKNPTAFYLCASSSPGDTQYFGPGTRLTVL.

The V call is TRBV2, the J call TRBJ1-4; D gene unclear. CDR3 length: 12 residues. Trimming cost V 6 bases and J 6 bases, with 8 bases left between them. Looked up from germline, CDR1 is SNHLY and CDR2 is FYNNEI. The CDR3 region has the DNA TGTGCCAGCAGCCGGGAACATGAAAAACTGTTTTTT. Protein product: CASSREHEKLFF. Full variable domain (missing parts from reference TRBV2 and TRBJ1-4): EPEVTQTPSHQVTQMGQEVILRCVPISNHLYFYWYRQILGQKVEFLVSFYNNEISEKSEIFDDQFSVERPDGSNFTLKIRSTKLEDSAMYFCASSREHEKLFFGSGTQLSVL.

The chain has TRBV11-2 and TRBJ1-2; D remains unclear. Germline lookup yields CDR1 SGHAT and CDR2 FQNNGV. The V and J ends lost 4 bases and 0 bases respectively, with 3 bases between them. This CDR3 is 12 amino acids long. This CDR3 is CASSYSNYGYTF. The DNA of the CDR3 is TGTGCCAGCAGCTACTCTAACTATGGCTACACCTTC.

This clone was seen only once. This chain uses TRBV7-2 with TRBJ2-5; D is unclear. The CDR3 totals 18 residues. Per the germline V gene, CDR1 is SGHTA and CDR2 is FQGNSA. V was clipped by 4 bases and J by 5 bases, with 26 bases between them. The CDR3 protein is CASSSPPQVTQASETQYF. CDR3 coding DNA: TGTGCCAGCAGCTCCCCCCCCCAGGTCACCCAGGCATCGGAGACCCAGTACTTC.

The J gene is TRBJ1-4, the V gene TRBV19; possible D gene TRBD1, 5 bases. V was shortened by 4 bases and J by 8 bases, with 11 bases between the two germline ends. The CDR3 is 13 residues long. CDR1 is LNHDA and CDR2 is SQIVND in the germline V gene (reference sequence). In DNA, the CDR3 is TGTGCCAGTAGTACCTCAGGGAAGGAAAAACTGTTTTTT. It yields the protein CASSTSGKEKLFF.

The chain uses TRBV3-1 (or the pseudogene TRBV3-2) and TRBJ2-5, with D maybe TRBD1 (7 bases). CDR1 and CDR2 (germline): LGHDT, YNNKEL (reference sequence). This CDR3 is built from 15 residues. V dropped 4 bases and J dropped 2 bases, with 14 bases sitting between them. CDR3 in amino acids: CASSLRGTEQETQYF. The DNA for the CDR3 is TGTGCCAGCAGCCTTCGGGGGACAGAGCAAGAGACCCAGTACTTC.

This clone was counted a few times. This chain joins TRBV6-2 or TRBV6-3 and TRBJ1-1; no firm D call. This CDR3 has 13 amino acids. CDR1 is MNHEY and CDR2 is SVGEGT in the germline V gene. Between the trimmed V and J ends, which lost 0 bases and 10 bases, there was a span of 12 bases. The CDR3 loop is CASSYSTPKVAFF. DNA of the CDR3: TGTGCCAGCAGTTACTCCACACCAAAAGTAGCTTTCTTT.

V gene TRBV4-1 combines with J gene TRBJ2-5, with 8 nucleotides matching TRBD1. V trimming: 1 base; J trimming: 1 base; junction bases outside the gene matches: 5. Germline loops: CDR1 MGHRA, CDR2 YSYEKL. The CDR3 totals 16 residues. This chain's CDR3 is CASSQGWTGPQETQYF. In nucleotides, the CDR3 is TGCGCCAGCAGCCAAGGGTGGACAGGGCCCCAAGAGACCCAGTACTTC.

The V call is TRBV6-5, the J call TRBJ2-3; 13 bases fit TRBD2. CDR1 and CDR2 from the germline V gene are MNHEY and SVGAGI. The CDR3 is 16 amino acids. V dropped 2 bases and J dropped 2; count of bases not matched to a gene: 1. The chain's CDR3 is CASSYGLAGDTDTQYF. As DNA, the CDR3 is TGTGCCAGCAGTTACGGACTAGCGGGAGACACAGATACGCAGTATTTT.

The chain combines TRBV5-1 with TRBJ2-3, with D perhaps TRBD2 (6 bases). V was cut by 0 bases and J by 4 bases, with 12 bases left in between. The V gene's germline CDR1 is SGHRS and CDR2 YFSETQ. The CDR3 covers 15 residues. CDR3 nucleotide sequence: TGCGCCAGCAGCTTGGAACGGCGGGGCTCAGATACGCAGTATTTT. Its translation: CASSLERRGSDTQYF.

This clone came up a few times. The genes are TRBV5-1 and TRBJ1-4; tentatively, D is TRBD1 (5 bases). The CDR3 loop spans 14 amino acids. Trimming took 1 base from V and 8 from J, leaving 12 bases between them. CDR1 and CDR2 from the germline V gene are SGHRS and YFSETQ. The CDR3 bases are TGCGCCAGCAGCTTGAAAGGGGAGGGGGAAAAACTGTTTTTT. Its translation: CASSLKGEGEKLFF.

The CDR3 reads CASSTDMTNEKLFF. The CDR3 DNA is TGTGCCAGCTCAACCGACATGACCAATGAAAAACTGTTTTTT. The rearrangement links TRBV18 to TRBJ1-4; no reliable D call. In germline, CDR1 is KGHSH, CDR2 LQKENI. The CDR3 runs to 14 residues. The V gene lost 5 bases and the J gene lost 5 bases, with 12 bases spanning the gap.

V gene TRBV28 combines with J gene TRBJ2-1; 10 nucleotides align to TRBD2. After removal of 3 bases from V and 8 bases from J, the junction contained 4 bases not matched to a gene. Per germline, CDR1 MDHEN and CDR2 SYDVKM. There are 14 residues in the CDR3. The CDR3 region is CASSLLAGVDEQFF. The DNA of the CDR3 is TGTGCCAGCAGTTTGCTAGCGGGAGTGGATGAGCAGTTCTTC.

This chain connects TRBV6-5 to TRBJ1-4; TRBD1 is a possible D gene (5 bases). Trimming left V 2 bases short and J 5 bases short, with 9 bases between. The CDR3 is 14 amino acids. CDR1 and CDR2 from the germline V gene are MNHEY and SVGAGI. The CDR3 coding sequence is TGTGCCAGCAGTTACGGCAGGACAAATGAAAAACTGTTTTTT. Amino acid sequence: CASSYGRTNEKLFF.

The rearrangement uses TRBV27 and TRBJ2-6, with 8 positions matching TRBD1. Germline V gene sequence: CDR1 MNHEY, CDR2 SMNVEV (reference sequence). V dropped 4 bases and J dropped 2; count of bases not matched to a gene: 4. CDR3 length: 16 amino acids. The CDR3 protein is CASSSQGAAGANVLTF. The CDR3 region has the DNA TGTGCCAGCAGTTCCCAGGGGGCGGCTGGGGCCAACGTCCTGACTTTC.